This T cell receptor (beta chain) comes out of a study of Graves' ophthalmopathy and Graves' hyperthyroidism. Findings and limits, study-wide: Most expanded clonotypes in thyroid above 0.001 frequency also showed up in blood.

TCR beta CDR3 regions were amplified from RNA transcripts. First-round RT-PCR relied on HTBI primers, and a second-round multiplex PCR came next. From the multiplex PCR reads, TCRdb called clonotypes with MiXCR, one entry per CDR3 protein. This sample carries roughly 160,000 distinct CDR3 sequences, roughly two fifths of them seen once, and the ten largest clones take less than 6%. PBMCs stemmed from over 9.5 ml of fresh peripheral blood. Turning to this clonotype: Its antigen is unidentified.

There are 14 residues in the CDR3. J was trimmed by 4 bases and V by 6 bases; bases with no gene match: 8. Material: peripheral blood. The TCR sequence derives from a woman in her 40s with Graves' ophthalmopathy. The gene calls are TRBV12-3 or TRBV12-4 and TRBJ1-1; TRBD1 aligns across 7 bases. Here the CDR3 DNA reads TGTGCCAGCAGCCAAAGACAGGGCTCCACTGAAGCTTTCTTT. Its protein product is CASSQRQGSTEAFF.